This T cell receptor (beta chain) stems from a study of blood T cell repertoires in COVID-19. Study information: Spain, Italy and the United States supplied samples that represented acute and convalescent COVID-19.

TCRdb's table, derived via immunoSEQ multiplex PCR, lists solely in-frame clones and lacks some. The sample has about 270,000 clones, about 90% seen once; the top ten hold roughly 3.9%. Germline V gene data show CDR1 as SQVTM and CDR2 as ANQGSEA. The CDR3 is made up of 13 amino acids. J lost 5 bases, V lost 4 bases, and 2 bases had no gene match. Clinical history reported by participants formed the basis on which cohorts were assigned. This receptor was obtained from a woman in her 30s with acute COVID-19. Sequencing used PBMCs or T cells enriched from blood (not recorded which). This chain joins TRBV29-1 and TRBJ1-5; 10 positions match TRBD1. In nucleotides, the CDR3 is TGCAGCGTTGTCGGGACAGGGGATCAGCCCCAGCATTTT. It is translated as CSVVGTGDQPQHF.